This TCR beta chain appears in the sequencing data of a study of cytomegalovirus exposure and HLA in healthy donors. Whole-study results and caveats: Within a later analysis, the majority of CMV-associated TCR beta chains appeared HLA-restricted.

PCR was performed using 60 Vbeta and 13 Jbeta primers. Sequencing was performed with immunoSEQ multiplex PCR; in TCRdb, only in-frame clones are kept and a portion is missing. The sample lists 100,000 to 150,000 clones, about 76% seen once, with 5.5% to 8.5% in the top ten. A word on this clone: What it recognizes is unknown.

CDR1 is SNHLY and CDR2 is FYNNEI in the germline V gene. With 5 bases removed from V and 0 bases from J, the gap between germline ends came to 13 bases. CDR3 size: 16 residues. The rearrangement joins TRBV2 to TRBJ2-2; tentatively, D is TRBD1 (6 bases). The sequenced sample was PBMCs. The clonotype originates from a man aged 35-49 years in good health and CMV-seropositive. The CDR3 reads CASSYWDTSNTGELFF. As DNA, the CDR3 is TGTGCCAGCAGTTACTGGGACACCTCGAACACCGGGGAGCTGTTTTTT.